This is a list of T cell receptor beta chains from one sample in a study of molecular identifiers for immune sequencing clone quantification. MiXCR, run by TCRdb on the PCR reads, gives a single entry per CDR3 protein. This sample has roughly 630,000 distinct CDR3 sequences, with around 25% found just once. Specimen: naive CD8+ T cells from blood, with Jurkat cell RNA spiked in. Source of these receptors: a human donor in good health. Some libraries in this study had Jurkat cell RNA spiked in. Each CDR3 is given with its conserved first and last residue.

J gene | V gene | CDR3 protein
TRBJ1-2 | TRBV28 | CASSQYRGANYGYTF
TRBJ1-5 | TRBV6-1 | CASSEAHTGGVGDQPQHF
TRBJ2-5 | TRBV11-2 | CASSNVTDPETQYF
TRBJ1-4 | TRBV2 | CASSDVKGQGWTNEKLFF
TRBJ2-7 | TRBV2 | CASSEAGQYEQYF
TRBJ2-7 | TRBV28 | CASSPWGGETYEQYF
TRBJ1-1 | TRBV13 | CASSTHRRMGNTEAFF
TRBJ2-5 | TRBV14 | CASSRRLAGVTQETQYF
TRBJ2-1 | TRBV12-3/TRBV12-4 | CASSLLGRSDNEQFF
TRBJ1-1 | TRBV4-3 | CASSPDSQNTEAFF
TRBJ2-7 | TRBV30 | CAWRQSSYEQYF
TRBJ2-2 | TRBV3-1 | CASSQGGLRELFF
TRBJ1-1 | TRBV4-1 | CASSQIRQVNTEAFF
TRBJ2-1 | TRBV11-2 | CASSLRDEQFF
TRBJ2-7 | TRBV7-9 | CASSRSDPLTYEQYF
TRBJ2-7 | TRBV11-2 | CACSLTGVDEQYF
TRBJ1-5 | TRBV15 | CATSRDKGDRDRWPQHF
TRBJ2-3 | TRBV12-3/TRBV12-4 | CASSFQAGHTSDTQYF
TRBJ2-7 | TRBV29-1 | CSVSRGSGTHEQYF
TRBJ2-7 | TRBV6-2/TRBV6-3 | CASSYVGQSYEQYF
TRBJ2-2 | TRBV3-1 | CASSQDRVGPNSGELFF
TRBJ2-3 | TRBV27 | CASSTRDEGIGTQYF
TRBJ2-1 | TRBV24-1 | CATSDFGTGAYNEQFF
TRBJ2-1 | TRBV20-1 | CSARGPSSYNEQFF
TRBJ2-1 | TRBV24-1 | CATGPWREWSNEQFF
TRBJ1-1 | TRBV3-1 | CASSPAGGVTEAFF
TRBJ2-3 | TRBV28 | CASSVTRGAGTDTQYF